Following are 17 T cell receptor beta chains from one sample sequenced in a study of blood T cell repertoires in COVID-19. This table comes from immunoSEQ multiplex PCR, and its TCRdb copy is limited to in-frame clones, with some not included. The sample comprises about 360,000 clones, roughly 87% of which are singletons, and more than 2% rests with the top ten. Sequenced: PBMCs or T cells enriched from blood (not recorded which). These receptors were collected from a woman between 40 and 55 years old with acute COVID-19.

This chain connects TRBV6-2 or TRBV6-3 to TRBJ2-7, with TRBD2 identical over 7 bases. CDR1 is MNHEY and CDR2 is SVGEGT in the germline V gene. With V trimmed by 0 bases and J by 3 bases, 8 bases remained unmatched. This CDR3 comprises 16 residues. This CDR3 is CASSYSGGVTSYEQYF. For the CDR3, the DNA is TGTGCCAGCAGTTACTCGGGGGGGGTAACCAGCTACGAGCAGTACTTC.

This chain links TRBV27 with TRBJ2-5, with 8 positions matching TRBD2. The V gene end was trimmed by 5 bases and the J gene end by 4 bases; junction bases not matched to a gene: 3. The CDR3 has 13 amino acids. Per the germline V gene, CDR1 is MNHEY and CDR2 is SMNVEV (reference sequence). The CDR3 DNA follows: TGTGCCAGCAGTCGACTAGCGAGAGAGACCCAGTACTTC. This codes for CASSRLARETQYF.

The chain combines TRBV6-5 with TRBJ1-2; 10 nucleotides line up with TRBD1. The V segment lost 1 base and the J segment 13 bases; nucleotides outside the gene matches: 12. From germline, CDR1 is MNHEY and CDR2 SVGAGI. The CDR3 totals 15 residues. The CDR3 spells CASSYYSPGQGLSTF. DNA of the CDR3: TGTGCCAGCAGTTACTATTCCCCGGGACAGGGGTTATCCACCTTC.

The CDR3 DNA reads as TGTGCCAGCAGTCCTACAGGGGGTATTGAAGCTTTCTTT. Protein sequence: CASSPTGGIEAFF. The rearrangement links TRBV11-2 to TRBJ1-1, with 8 positions matching TRBD1. CDR3 size: 13 residues. The germline gives CDR1 SGHAT, CDR2 FQNNGV. V shed 6 bases, J shed 7 bases, and the junction held 7 bases outside the gene matches.

The rearrangement links TRBV4-1 to TRBJ1-5; weak D call: TRBD1 (6 bases). This CDR3 is 13 amino acids long. Germline CDR1 is MGHRA and CDR2 is YSYEKL. V was cut by 4 bases and J by 3 bases, with 7 bases left in between. For the CDR3, the DNA is TGCGCCAGCAGCCGACAGGTCAATCAGCCCCAGCATTTT. This encodes CASSRQVNQPQHF.

The chain employs TRBV3-1 (or the pseudogene TRBV3-2) and TRBJ1-2; D gene uncertain. Germline lookup yields CDR1 LGHDT and CDR2 YNNKEL (reference sequence). The V and J ends lost 4 bases and 2 bases respectively, with 14 bases between them. This CDR3 has 15 amino acids. CDR3 nucleotide sequence: TGTGCCAGCAGCCGGATGGTTGCAGGAAACTATGGCTACACCTTC. Its translation: CASSRMVAGNYGYTF.

The chain is built from TRBV11-2 and TRBJ2-1; perhaps TRBD1 as D (5 bases). Trimming stripped 0 bases from V and 7 bases from J, with 19 bases between. The CDR3 totals 17 residues. Germline CDR1 and CDR2: SGHAT and FQNNGV. The CDR3 DNA is TGTGCCAGCAGCTTAGATCAGGGCAGCCTCTTGGGTAATGAGCAGTTCTTC. It is translated as CASSLDQGSLLGNEQFF.

This chain joins TRBV29-1 and TRBJ1-2, with D perhaps matching TRBD1 (6 bases). CDR3 length: 13 residues. V shed 2 bases and J shed 7 bases, with 14 bases lying between them. Germline V lookup: CDR1 SQVTM, CDR2 ANQGSEA. The CDR3 protein is CSVEPGELSGYTF. For the CDR3, the DNA is TGCAGCGTTGAACCAGGGGAGTTGAGTGGCTACACCTTC.

The rearrangement uses TRBV9 and TRBJ2-4; the D gene is possibly TRBD2 (5 bases). The CDR3 runs to 17 residues. The germline V gene encodes CDR1 SGDLS and CDR2 YYNGEE. The V end lost 3 bases, the J end lost 0 bases, and 16 bases lay between the germline ends. The CDR3 loop is CASSAGVSDLAKNIQYF. CDR3 bases: TGTGCCAGCAGCGCCGGGGTAAGCGATCTAGCCAAAAACATTCAGTACTTC. The whole variable domain, remainder taken from reference TRBV9 and TRBJ2-4, is DSGVTQTPKHLITATGQRVTLRCSPRSGDLSVYWYQQSLDQGLQFLIQYYNGEERAKGNILERFSAQQFPDLHSELNLSSLELGDSALYFCASSAGVSDLAKNIQYFGAGTRLSVL.

The chain couples TRBV5-1 to TRBJ2-1, with 11 bases matching TRBD2. CDR1 is SGHRS and CDR2 is YFSETQ in the germline V gene. This CDR3 region has 17 residues. Trimming cost V 4 bases and J 3 bases; bases outside gene matches: 9. Written as DNA, the CDR3 is TGCGCCAGCAGCCTAGGACTAGCGGGCTATAACTACAATGAGCAGTTCTTC. Translated, it gives CASSLGLAGYNYNEQFF.

Turning to this clone: Other DNA sequences in the same sample also yield this CDR3. This chain uses TRBV7-2 with TRBJ2-2; 10 bases map to TRBD2. The CDR3 covers 16 residues. CDR1 and CDR2 (germline): SGHTA, FQGNSA. J lost 1 base, V lost 1 base, and 0 bases had no gene match. CDR3 sequence reads: CASSLGLAGNTGELFF. Here the CDR3 DNA reads TGTGCCAGCAGCTTAGGACTAGCGGGGAACACCGGGGAGCTGTTTTTT.

This clone was found a few times. The rearrangement uses TRBV7-6 and TRBJ2-7; D not resolved. Trimming cost V 1 base and J 0 bases, with 7 bases left between them. CDR1 is SGHVS and CDR2 is FNYEAQ in the germline V gene. This CDR3 region has 14 residues. CDR3 in DNA: TGTGCCAGCAGCTTAGGTTATAGCTCCTACGAGCAGTACTTC. Translating it yields CASSLGYSSYEQYF.

On this clone itself: The same CDR3 can be traced to other DNA sequences in this sample. In nucleotides, the CDR3 is TGTGCCAGCAGTCTACAGGGATATGGCTACACCTTC. Residues: CASSLQGYGYTF. The rearrangement links TRBV12-3 or TRBV12-4 to TRBJ1-2; perhaps TRBD1 as D (6 bases). The CDR3 contains 12 residues. V was cut by 5 bases and J by 5 bases, with 9 bases left in between.

The rearrangement joins TRBV4-2 to TRBJ2-2, with 8 bases matching TRBD2. Germline loops: CDR1 LGHNA, CDR2 YNFKEQ. V trimming: 0 bases; J trimming: 6 bases; junction bases outside the gene matches: 9. The CDR3 extends over 17 amino acids. The CDR3 region is CASSQDDWRGAAGELFF. The CDR3 DNA follows: TGTGCCAGCAGCCAAGATGATTGGCGGGGGGCTGCCGGGGAGCTGTTTTTT.

The V call is TRBV3-1 (or the pseudogene TRBV3-2), the J call TRBJ1-2, with TRBD1 matching 9 bases. The CDR3 has 14 residues. The V segment lost 5 bases and the J segment 4 bases; nucleotides outside the gene matches: 5. Germline lookup yields CDR1 LGHDT and CDR2 YNNKEL (reference sequence). CDR3 residues: CASSGDREFYGYTF. The CDR3 DNA is TGTGCCAGCAGCGGGGACAGGGAGTTCTATGGCTACACCTTC.

A single count supports this clone. The chain employs TRBV6-6 and TRBJ1-1; TRBD1 might be the D (5 bases). CDR3 length equals 16 residues. V lost 2 bases and J 4 bases, leaving 17 bases between the germline ends. The germline gives CDR1 MNHNY, CDR2 SVGAGI (reference sequence). Written as DNA, the CDR3 is TGTGCCAGCAGTTACGGAGGCTCCTCCGGGGGCACTGAAGCTTTCTTT. Its protein is CASSYGGSSGGTEAFF.

The J gene is TRBJ2-1, the V gene TRBV27; a weak D match, TRBD1 (6 bases). V lost 8 bases and J 0 bases, leaving 11 bases between the germline ends. CDR3 size: 14 residues. CDR1 and CDR2 (germline): MNHEY, SMNVEV (reference sequence). Here the CDR3 reads CASCGQNSYNEQFF. In nucleotides, the CDR3 is TGTGCCAGCTGCGGACAGAACTCCTACAATGAGCAGTTCTTC.